A selection of T cell receptor beta chains follows, all from one sample in a study of PD-1 blockade in classical Hodgkin lymphoma. TCRdb keeps only in-frame clones here, not all; method: immunoSEQ multiplex PCR. Seen here are around 91,000 clones, approximately 88% observed once, and the top ten hold roughly 21%. The sequences come from peripheral blood mononuclear cells (PBMCs), collected at baseline. These receptors were obtained from a human donor with classical Hodgkin lymphoma. Each CDR3 is given without its conserved first and last residue. D genes are given only for firm matches.

v_gene	d_gene	j_gene	CDR3aa
TRBV19	NA	TRBJ1-2	ASSITNRQTKAANYGYT
TRBV28	NA	TRBJ2-2	ASSFHGSTGELF
TRBV4-3	NA	TRBJ2-7	ASSQDYGGTSYEQY
TRBV6-1	NA	TRBJ2-1	ASSELPIQRPGRIAYNEQF
TRBV6-5	NA	TRBJ1-4	ASSYSGQGNEKLF
TRBV7-2	TRBD2	TRBJ2-7	ASSRVWTSGTPNEQY
TRBV29-1	NA	TRBJ1-2	SVEVLQGYYGYT
TRBV6-5	TRBD1	TRBJ2-5	ASSYSTGTQETQY
TRBV19	NA	TRBJ2-1	ASRGTYNEQF
TRBV15	TRBD1	TRBJ1-1	ATSRGQGNTEAF
TRBV7-9	NA	TRBJ1-5	ASSLGIGAKDQPQH
TRBV27	NA	TRBJ1-5	ASSPRLTANDQPQH
TRBV4-1	NA	TRBJ2-4	ASSQGLLAKNIQY
TRBV28	TRBD1	TRBJ2-5	ASSLDRVEDQY
TRBV2	NA	TRBJ1-3	ASSSDPRNTIY
TRBV7-9	TRBD1	TRBJ2-2	ASSRDSYTGELF
TRBV10-1	TRBD2	TRBJ2-2	ASSGLAERTGELF
TRBV30	TRBD1	TRBJ1-4	AWSPDRFNEKLF
TRBV4-2	NA	TRBJ2-1	ASSQDRGDNEQF
TRBV7-6	TRBD1	TRBJ2-5	ASSSTGTGGETQY
TRBV29-1	NA	TRBJ2-1	SVEGGPSNAYNEQF
TRBV7-2	NA	TRBJ1-2	ASSPSQDRTHGYT
TRBV9	NA	TRBJ1-5	ASSVGAGNGNQPQH
TRBV19	TRBD1	TRBJ2-2	ASRGRDRGRANTGELF
TRBV5-6	NA	TRBJ1-5	ASSLGGKYQPQH
TRBV28	NA	TRBJ2-7	ASSLSSREKTYEQY
TRBV7-9	NA	TRBJ1-1	ASSLELGNTEAF
TRBV4-1	TRBD2	TRBJ2-2	ASNLQRENTGELF
TRBV19	NA	TRBJ2-1	ASTSRTGTPGRRGNEQF
TRBV5-1	TRBD2	TRBJ2-3	ASSGGTSGGTDTQY
TRBV2	TRBD1	TRBJ1-5	ASSTTGSDQPQH
TRBV30	NA	TRBJ2-2	AWLGSNSNTGELF
TRBV7-7	NA	TRBJ1-5	ASSLEQVDSNQPQH
TRBV6-5	TRBD1	TRBJ2-2	ASSLLLRQGSGELF
TRBV7-2	NA	TRBJ2-1	ASSFGLNNEQF
TRBV15	TRBD2	TRBJ2-5	ATSTRGASGRETQY
TRBV19	NA	TRBJ1-1	ASSIGGGMNTEAF
TRBV5-1	TRBD1	TRBJ1-1	ASKGQGMNTEAF
TRBV5-4	NA	TRBJ2-3	ASSRAQNGGYTQY
TRBV9	NA	TRBJ1-2	ATQKLAEGTDGYT
TRBV28	NA	TRBJ2-2	ASSPSNLGELF
TRBV9	NA	TRBJ2-5	ASSEDSYQETQY
TRBV29-1	NA	TRBJ1-1	SVEDVRGVGEAF
TRBV14	NA	TRBJ1-1	ASSQGLRNTEAF
TRBV19	NA	TRBJ1-5	ASSIGRWSNQPQH
TRBV4-3	NA	TRBJ1-4	ASSHQGKGNEKLF
TRBV6-5	NA	TRBJ1-2	ASSPGDNYGYT
TRBV7-9	TRBD2	TRBJ2-1	ASTTWLASGSSYNEQF
TRBV4-2	TRBD2	TRBJ2-7	ASSREGLAGEQY
TRBV28	TRBD1	TRBJ2-7	ASSTGTVFYEQY
TRBV28	NA	TRBJ2-1	ASRAGGREQF
TRBV19	NA	TRBJ1-3	ASSIRTSSSGNTIY